This TCR beta chain is from a study of blood T cell repertoires in COVID-19. In terms of age and location, participants ranged from roughly 18 to 89 years and lived in under 30 US areas. Cohort 3 recovered donors had two negative PCRs, clearance, or symptom resolution. In the authors' workflow: Researchers report that nucleated cell counts were estimated from reference gene primer amplification. TCRdb's copy holds only in-frame clones and misses some; the assay was immunoSEQ multiplex PCR. D and trimming come from the DNA, and the V and J calls and clone size come from that table. The sample holds some 260,000 clones, around 89% seen once. Trimming pared 3 bases from V and 2 bases from J, leaving 5 bases between. The germline CDR1 and CDR2 sequences are SGHDN and FVKESK. The CDR3 covers 12 residues.

The clonotype comes from a man aged 35 to 55 who had recovered from COVID-19. The chain is built from TRBV14 and TRBJ2-7; D gene uncertain. Sequences were obtained from PBMCs or T cells enriched from blood (not recorded which). CDR3 protein: CASSHSTYEQYF. The CDR3 DNA reads as TGTGCCAGCAGCCATTCCACCTACGAGCAGTACTTC.